Following are 10 T cell receptor beta chains from one sample sequenced in a study of T cells in Graves' hyperthyroidism and ophthalmopathy. TCR beta CDR3 region amplification was performed from RNA transcripts. The TCR CDR3 first-round RT-PCR relied on the HTBI primer set. Each CDR3 protein is one row after TCRdb ran MiXCR on the multiplex PCR reads. In the table there are about 350,000 distinct CDR3 sequences, around 13% of which are singletons. Sequences were obtained from blood. These receptors all come from a woman in her twenties or thirties with Graves' hyperthyroidism.

This clonotype was counted only a few times. V is TRBV29-1 and J is TRBJ2-1; D ambiguous. V dropped 3 bases and J dropped 6 bases, with 15 bases sitting between them. CDR1 is SQVTM and CDR2 is ANQGSEA in the germline V gene. CDR3 length: 14 amino acids. The CDR3 loop reads CSVEGLDQANEQFF. CDR3 DNA: TGCAGCGTTGAGGGGTTAGATCAGGCCAATGAGCAGTTCTTC.

The table lists this clonotype with a few counts. V gene TRBV6-2 or TRBV6-3 combines with J gene TRBJ2-4; D uncertain. Germline V gene sequence: CDR1 MNHEY, CDR2 SVGEGT. Trimming shortened V by 4 bases and J by 4 bases, and 8 bases separated the two germline ends. CDR3 size: 13 residues. The CDR3 here is CASSFPAKNIQYF. CDR3 in DNA: TGTGCCAGCAGTTTCCCCGCGAAAAACATTCAGTACTTC.

This clonotype was seen many times. The J gene is TRBJ1-6, the V gene TRBV12-3 or TRBV12-4, with TRBD1 matching over 8 bases. The CDR3 totals 15 residues. V lost 4 bases, J lost 6 bases, and 5 bases stayed unmatched. CDR3 coding DNA: TGTGCCAGCAGTTCCAGGGGGCTAAGTAATTCACCCCTCCACTTT. Translating it yields CASSSRGLSNSPLHF.

Regarding this clonotype: A read error may explain this, as a much larger clone is one base away. The genes are TRBV6-2 or TRBV6-3 and TRBJ1-2; tentative D call: TRBD1 (5 bases). There are 15 residues in the CDR3. Looked up from germline, CDR1 is MNHEY and CDR2 is SVGEGT. The CDR3 DNA reads as TGTGCCAGCAATCAGGGAGGCGTAGCTAACTATGGCCACACCTTC. Encoded protein: CASNQGGVANYGHTF.

This clonotype was picked up many times. The chain couples TRBV11-2 to TRBJ2-5, with D perhaps assigned TRBD1 or TRBD2 (5 bases each). Germline V lookup: CDR1 SGHAT, CDR2 FQNNGV. The CDR3 totals 14 residues. V lost 5 bases and J 4 bases, leaving 14 bases between the germline ends. CDR3 DNA: TGTGCCAGCAGCCTCGAACGGGGACCAGAGACCCAGTACTTC. Translating gives CASSLERGPETQYF. The full variable domain, rest sourced from reference TRBV11-2 and TRBJ2-5, is EAGVAQSPRYKIIEKRQSVAFWCNPISGHATLYWYQQILGQGPKLLIQFQNNGVVDDSQLPKDRFSAERLKGVDSTLKIQPAKLEDSAVYLCASSLERGPETQYFGPGTRLLVL.

This clonotype was counted ten times or more. The chain combines TRBV18 with TRBJ1-2; TRBD1 might be the D (6 bases). Trimming shortened V by 3 bases and J by 4 bases, and 12 bases separated the two germline ends. CDR1 and CDR2 from the germline V gene are KGHSH and LQKENI. The CDR3 spans 14 residues. For the CDR3, the DNA is TGTGCCAGCTCACCCCCGGACAGTTCCTATGGCTACACCTTC. This translates into CASSPPDSSYGYTF.

The sample holds a few counts of this clonotype. The chain combines TRBV24-1 with TRBJ2-2; TRBD1 is a possible D gene (5 bases). The germline CDR1 and CDR2 sequences are KGHDR and SFDVKD. V was clipped by 4 bases and J by 6 bases, with 20 bases between them. This CDR3 comprises 17 residues. CDR3 DNA: TGTGCCACCAGTGACATAGGGGCCCAGAGTATTGCCGGGGAGCTGTTTTTT. This codes for CATSDIGAQSIAGELFF.

This clonotype was seen ten or more times. This chain joins TRBV11-2 and TRBJ2-7, with TRBD2 matching over 12 bases. CDR1 SGHAT and CDR2 FQNNGV come from the germline V gene. V shed 4 bases, J shed 0 bases, and the junction held 1 base outside the gene matches. CDR3 length: 15 residues. DNA for the CDR3: TGTGCCAGCAGCTGGGGACTAGCGGGCTCCTACGAGCAGTACTTC. Its protein is CASSWGLAGSYEQYF.

This clonotype turned up a few times. The genes are TRBV18 and TRBJ2-7; D is possibly TRBD1 (5 bases). Per germline, CDR1 KGHSH and CDR2 LQKENI. The CDR3 has 17 residues. V was pared by 3 bases and J by 6 bases, with 24 bases between. DNA of the CDR3: TGTGCCAGCTCACCCCCGCCCAGGGCCCGGTCGTTGAGCGAGCAGTACTTC. Translating gives CASSPPPRARSLSEQYF.

This chain uses TRBV6-2 or TRBV6-3 with TRBJ2-4, with no clear D. CDR3 length: 18 residues. V lost 6 bases to trimming and J lost 1 base, with 22 bases between them. Germline CDR1 and CDR2: MNHEY and SVGEGT. CDR3 loop: CASRQRWRHGWAKNIQYF. The CDR3 DNA reads as TGTGCCAGCAGACAGAGGTGGCGCCACGGGTGGGCCAAAAACATTCAGTACTTC.